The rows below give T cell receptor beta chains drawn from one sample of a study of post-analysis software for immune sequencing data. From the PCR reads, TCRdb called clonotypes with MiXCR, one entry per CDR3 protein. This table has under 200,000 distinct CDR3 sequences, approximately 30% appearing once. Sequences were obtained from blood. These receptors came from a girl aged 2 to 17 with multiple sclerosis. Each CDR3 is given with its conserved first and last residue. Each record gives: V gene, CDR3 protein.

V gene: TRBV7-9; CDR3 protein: CASSSGLAGGTGELFF
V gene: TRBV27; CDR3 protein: CASSLSGGSLADTQYF
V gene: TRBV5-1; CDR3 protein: CASSLTSGYSYEQYF
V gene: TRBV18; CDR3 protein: CASSPPSRDEQYF
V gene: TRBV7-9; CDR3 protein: CASSGYRGDSYEQYF
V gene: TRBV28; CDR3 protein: CASTDTSGQGVGGTQYF
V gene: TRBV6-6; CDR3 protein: CASSYLGLAGIYNEQFF
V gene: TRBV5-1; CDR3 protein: CASSPISGTDTQYF
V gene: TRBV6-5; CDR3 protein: CASSYLETQYF
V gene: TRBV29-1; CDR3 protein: CSVGPGVNEKLFF